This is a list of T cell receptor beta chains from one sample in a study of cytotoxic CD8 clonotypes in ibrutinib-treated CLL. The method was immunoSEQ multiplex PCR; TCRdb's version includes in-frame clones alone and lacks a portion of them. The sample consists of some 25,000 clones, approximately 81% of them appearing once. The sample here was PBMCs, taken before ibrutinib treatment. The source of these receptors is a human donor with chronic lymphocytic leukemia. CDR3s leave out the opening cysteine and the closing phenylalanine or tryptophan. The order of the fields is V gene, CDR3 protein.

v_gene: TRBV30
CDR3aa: AWSVLGQGPGELF

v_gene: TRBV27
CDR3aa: ASSPRTALGYNEQF

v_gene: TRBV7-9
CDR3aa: ASRTDRGKNYGYT

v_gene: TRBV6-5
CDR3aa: ASSYSGGRQETQY

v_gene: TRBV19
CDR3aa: ASKRERTEETQY

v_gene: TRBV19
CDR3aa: ASRGQGGVGEQF

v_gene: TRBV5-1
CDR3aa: ASSLEPGSNYGYT

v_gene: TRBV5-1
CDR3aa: ASSLLPGPGNTIY

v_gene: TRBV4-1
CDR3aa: ASSQERREGAYEQY

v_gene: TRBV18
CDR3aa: ASSPGRDNEQF

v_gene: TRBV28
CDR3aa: ASSSNSGTSGGNEQF

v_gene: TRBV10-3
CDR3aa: AISDGQPPTEAF

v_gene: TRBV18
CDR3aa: ASSPLGGRAEDIQY

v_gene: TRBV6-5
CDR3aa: ASSYSKVGVEQF

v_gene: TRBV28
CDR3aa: ASSLRANTEAF

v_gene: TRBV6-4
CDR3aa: ASSDSSGNTDTQY

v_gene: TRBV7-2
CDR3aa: ASSRGSKETQY

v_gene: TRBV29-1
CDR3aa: SAGTGPNYGYT

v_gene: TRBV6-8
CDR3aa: ASSSRNTQRCNEQF

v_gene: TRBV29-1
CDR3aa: SVEPTGIYNEQF

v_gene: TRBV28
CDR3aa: ASSYRSEQF

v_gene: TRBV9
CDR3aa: ASSVQGAGGTEAF

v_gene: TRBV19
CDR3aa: ASSSGRSSGNTIY

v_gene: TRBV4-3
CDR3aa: ASSKGAGGSSYNEQF

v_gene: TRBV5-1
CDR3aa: ASSLGQATEAF

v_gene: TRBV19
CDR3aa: ASSMLLAKIETQY

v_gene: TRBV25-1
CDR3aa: ASSVKRTAGAF

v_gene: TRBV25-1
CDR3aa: ASSASDRGSNQPQH

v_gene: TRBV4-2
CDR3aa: ASSQEISGGGYEQY

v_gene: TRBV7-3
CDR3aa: ASSLSQGVEAF

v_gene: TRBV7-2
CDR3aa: ASSWDHLETQY

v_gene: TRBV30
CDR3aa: AWSVQGRMKSYEQY

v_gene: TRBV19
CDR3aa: ASSFARDNNYGYT

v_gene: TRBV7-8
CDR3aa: ASSLGARASTDTQY

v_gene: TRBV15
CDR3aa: ATSRGGRDDTQY

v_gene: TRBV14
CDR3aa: ASSLRTGLNTEAF

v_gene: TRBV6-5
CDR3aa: ASSTGQAVLKAF

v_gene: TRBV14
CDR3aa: ASSQALGRQNTEAF

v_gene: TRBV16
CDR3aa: ASSRRVNNYGYT

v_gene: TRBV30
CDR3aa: AWSVRGERH

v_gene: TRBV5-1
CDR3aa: ASSLKILGTSSGNTIY

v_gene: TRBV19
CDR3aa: ASSGRQGGGPRQPQH

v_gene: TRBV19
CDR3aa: ASSIGEGAYEQY